This TCR beta chain derives from a study of identical twins (dated by TCRdb to 2016 to 2018). About the investigation overall: To test whether fetal clonotypes persist, the study used deep sequencing on TCR alpha and beta repertoires from monozygotic twins, unrelated adults of various ages, and cord blood. To rule out contamination, replicate twin experiments were performed at different times with different library preparation protocols. Overall study outcomes, separate from this receptor: Abundant cord blood beta clonotypes had fewer insertions, young adult naive repertoires showed a similar but weaker trend, and memory repertoires showed no such trend. Zero-insertion analyses could be partly confounded by invariant T cells such as MAIT and iNKT, though diverse VJ usage argued against such confounding for most clonotypes. Because the same donors could not be followed over many years, the conclusions depended on cross-sectional statistical analysis. Out-of-frame TCR alpha sequences shared between twins showed an excess of low generation-probability sequences compared with coincidental sharing between unrelated individuals. Out-of-frame TCR alpha sharing in monozygotic twins was systematically underestimated by recombination models, whereas sharing between unrelated individuals was in agreement with the recombination models. In beta out-of-frame sequences, excess twin sharing was weaker, because having fewer shared sequences lowered the signal-to-noise ratio.

The V end loses 5 bases and the J end loses 10 bases, and a stretch of 17 bases separates them. The germline V gene supplies CDR1 MNHNS and CDR2 SASEGT. The CDR3 spans 13 residues, from the cysteine through the phenylalanine. The CDR3 DNA has 39 bases and is translated from base 1. Every donor in the study was a healthy Caucasian. Three pairs of female monozygotic twins, all aged roughly 18 to 29 years, were included in the twin cohort. Peripheral blood mononuclear cells were the source from which RNA for the TCR libraries was isolated. Of note for this clonotype: It lacks a known antigen. The record has no base qualities; no much larger clone is one base away.

The method was 5' RACE. These reads were obtained on an Illumina HiSeq 2000. A universal primer binding site was introduced by template switching, and a unique molecular identifier was present in the final cDNA, enabling accurate counting of TCR cDNA molecules. Specific primers in the conserved constant-segment region were used to synthesize first-strand cDNA for the TCR alpha and beta chains. To control for contamination, every cDNA library carried two barcodes: a SMART-Mk sample barcode plus Illumina barcodes. Two successive PCR steps introduced TruSeq adapter sequences along with Illumina sample barcodes. The Illumina HiSeq platform was used with custom primers to sequence TCR alpha and beta cDNA libraries. The authors' analysis ran thus. MiGEC was used to process raw reads and extract unique molecular identifiers, and MiXCR was used to find CDR3 positions. Recombination models were inferred per individual with the repgenHMM and IGoR tools using an EM algorithm. The tcR package in R was used for shared clonotype analysis, with sharing normalized by the product of cloneset sizes. To study raw recombination free of thymic and clonal selection effects, out-of-frame nonproductive sequences were analyzed. TCRdb reprocessing: public reads trimmed at Q25 with fastp, clones called with MiXCR, in-frame beta chains kept. CDR3 protein sequences are deduplicated, and each keeps its most common genes and DNA. None of the V and J calls come from the authors' own analysis; TCRdb made them. In this sample the table shows about 790,000 distinct CDR3 sequences, 15% to 20% of which occur a single time. The ten largest make up under 15% of the sample.

These data were also reused for a study on T cells expressing NK-cell markers. As the second publication notes: Three sorted T-cell subsets (CD3+CD56+NKG2C+, CD3+CD56+NKG2C- and CD3+CD56-NKG2C+) from eight donors had their TCR beta-chain repertoires profiled. Seven of the eight sequenced donors were HCMV-seropositive and one was HCMV-seronegative. To restrict sorting to alphabetaTCR-expressing T cells, an anti-gammadeltaTCR antibody was added in several experiments. In six donors, the dominant CD3+CD56+NKG2C+ clonotypes ranked among the top 10 CD8+ clonotypes, making up about 1.0-7.5% of CD8+ T cells. Those dominant clonotypes were again the most abundant among CD3+CD56-NKG2C+ cells in a few donors, at about 25-65%. It remained unclear whether the expanded NKG2C-expressing T cell clones were specific for HCMV antigens. All eight donors whose samples were sequenced were randomly selected healthy volunteers, three of them men and five women. HCMV-specific IgG was detected in serum with a commercial ELISA kit to determine HCMV serostatus. For a handful of donors, bulk peripheral blood T-cell repertoires were also sequenced from unsorted PBMC. MIGEC was used to demultiplex reads and group the reads by UMI, and MiTCR was used to assemble and quantify clonotypes. To exclude erroneous sequences, any TCR cDNA sequence not supported by at least two reads was discarded. The tcR package was used for downstream repertoire analysis, with clonotypes matched between fractions based on CDR3 nucleotide sequence plus V segment. VDJmatch was used to annotate antigen specificity against VDJdb, with one amino acid substitution in CDR3 permitted.

The chain employs TRBV6-1 and TRBJ2-5; TRBD1 is a weak D gene call, 6 bases matching. The TCR sequence derives from a woman aged 18-30 years in good health. Sequencing was done on a sample of PBMCs. The DNA is TGTGCCAGCAGTCCTCCTGGACAGATTAACCAGTACTTC. The encoded protein is CASSPPGQINQYF.